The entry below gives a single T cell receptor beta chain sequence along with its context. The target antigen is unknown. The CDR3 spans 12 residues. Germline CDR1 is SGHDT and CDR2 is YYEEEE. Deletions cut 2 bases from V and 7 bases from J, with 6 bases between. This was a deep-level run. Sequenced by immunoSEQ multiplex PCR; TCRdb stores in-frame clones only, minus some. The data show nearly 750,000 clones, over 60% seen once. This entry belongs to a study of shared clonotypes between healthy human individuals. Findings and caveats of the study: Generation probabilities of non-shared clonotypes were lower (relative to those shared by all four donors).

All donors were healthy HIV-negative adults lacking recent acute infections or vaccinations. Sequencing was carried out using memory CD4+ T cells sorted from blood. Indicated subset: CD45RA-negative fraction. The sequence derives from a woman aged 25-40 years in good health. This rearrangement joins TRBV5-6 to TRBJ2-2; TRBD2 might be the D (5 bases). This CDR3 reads CASSFRGGELFF. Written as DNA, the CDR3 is TGTGCCAGCAGCTTTCGGGGCGGGGAGCTGTTTTTT.